Listed below are T cell receptor beta chains from one sample, sequenced in a study of cytomegalovirus exposure and HLA in healthy donors. Data came from immunoSEQ multiplex PCR; TCRdb stores just in-frame clones and leaves some out. Of 350,000 or so clones listed, roughly 88% are singletons. Sequenced input: PBMCs. These receptors all come from a woman between 18 and 30 years old in good health and CMV-seronegative. Both conserved end residues are part of each CDR3. The D gene is left open where the match is weak. For some rows the clone size is stated as once, few or many, or as a class when expanded; others skip it.

V	D	size	J	CDR3	DNA
TRBV30	TRBD1	-	TRBJ1-2	CAWTPEDRPNYGYTF	TGTGCCTGGACCCCCGAGGACAGGCCTAACTATGGCTACACCTTC
TRBV7-9	TRBD2	-	TRBJ2-1	CASSFAGLADNEQFF	TGTGCCAGCAGCTTCGCGGGACTAGCGGACAATGAGCAGTTCTTC
TRBV10-3	-	once	TRBJ2-5	CATNDRTAQETQYF	TGTGCCACCAATGACAGGACAGCTCAAGAGACCCAGTACTTC
TRBV30	TRBD2	-	TRBJ2-1	CAWSVGLAGQFF	TGTGCCTGGAGTGTCGGACTAGCAGGGCAGTTCTTC
TRBV5-1	-	-	TRBJ1-1	CASSLGRALEAFF	TGCGCCAGCAGCTTGGGGCGGGCCCTAGAAGCTTTCTTT
TRBV18	-	once	TRBJ1-2	CASSQTSGGEGHGYTF	TGTGCCAGCTCACAGACCTCGGGGGGCGAGGGTCATGGCTACACCTTC
TRBV27	-	-	TRBJ2-2	CASTINRSRGRTGELFF	TGTGCCAGCACCATTAACCGGTCGCGGGGGCGCACCGGGGAGCTGTTTTTT
TRBV19	-	-	TRBJ2-6	CASSIEGSGANVLTF	TGTGCCAGTAGTATTGAGGGTTCTGGGGCCAACGTCCTGACTTTC
TRBV4-2	-	-	TRBJ1-2	CASSQVQSFDGYTF	TGTGCCAGCAGCCAAGTACAGAGCTTTGATGGCTACACCTTC
TRBV6-5	-	-	TRBJ2-1	CASSYKGIALYNEQFF	TGTGCCAGCAGTTACAAGGGAATAGCGCTATACAATGAGCAGTTCTTC
TRBV7-3	TRBD2	-	TRBJ2-7	CASSLAGGSGEQYF	TGTGCCAGCAGCTTAGCGGGAGGATCGGGGGAGCAGTACTTC
TRBV19	TRBD1	-	TRBJ1-2	CASSKDRGYGYTF	TGTGCCAGTAGTAAGGACAGGGGTTATGGCTACACCTTC
TRBV19	TRBD1	few	TRBJ1-5	CASSSGQGQPQHF	TGTGCCAGTAGTAGCGGACAGGGTCAGCCCCAGCATTTT
TRBV29-1	-	-	TRBJ2-7	CSAPQGREQYF	TGCAGCGCACCACAGGGCCGCGAGCAGTACTTC
TRBV7-2	TRBD1	-	TRBJ2-3	CASSLGLGTGGRTDTQYF	TGTGCCAGCAGCTTAGGATTGGGGACAGGGGGTCGCACAGATACGCAGTATTTT
TRBV2	-	-	TRBJ2-3	CASTGGSTDTQYF	TGTGCCAGCACAGGCGGGAGCACAGATACGCAGTATTTT
TRBV6-5	TRBD1	-	TRBJ1-4	CASSSQQGVINEKLFF	TGTGCCAGCAGTTCTCAACAGGGGGTTATTAATGAAAAACTGTTTTTT
TRBV7-2	-	-	TRBJ2-7	CASSLTSGYEQYF	TGTGCCAGCAGCTTAACATCGGGCTACGAGCAGTACTTC
TRBV6-5	-	-	TRBJ2-3	CASSYPQLTDTQYF	TGTGCCAGCAGTTACCCCCAGTTAACAGATACGCAGTATTTT
TRBV10-2	-	-	TRBJ1-5	CASSPFSNQPQHF	TGCGCCAGCAGTCCGTTTAGCAATCAGCCCCAGCATTTT
TRBV7-9	-	-	TRBJ2-3	CASSPRTTDTQYF	TGTGCCAGCAGCCCCAGGACTACGGATACGCAGTATTTT
TRBV29-1	-	-	TRBJ2-3	CSVEGGSSTDTQYF	TGCAGCGTTGAAGGGGGCTCGAGCACAGATACGCAGTATTTT
TRBV9	TRBD2	-	TRBJ2-1	CASSVERGPYNEQFF	TGTGCCAGCAGCGTAGAGCGGGGACCTTACAATGAGCAGTTCTTC
TRBV6-5	-	-	TRBJ1-1	CASSYPPRGGTTEAFF	TGTGCCAGCAGTTACCCCCCCCGGGGAGGCACCACTGAAGCTTTCTTT
TRBV2	TRBD2	once	TRBJ2-1	CASTALAGGPEAEQFF	TGTGCCAGCACCGCACTAGCGGGAGGGCCTGAGGCTGAGCAGTTCTTC
TRBV5-1	TRBD1	-	TRBJ1-2	CASSGSDRGYGYTF	TGCGCCAGCAGCGGATCGGACAGGGGCTATGGCTACACCTTC
TRBV6-5	-	-	TRBJ1-2	CASRAGPYGYTF	TGTGCCAGCAGGGCGGGACCCTATGGCTACACCTTC
TRBV9	TRBD1	-	TRBJ2-1	CASSVAGTGGNNEQFF	TGTGCCAGCAGCGTAGCCGGGACAGGGGGGAACAATGAGCAGTTCTTC
TRBV13	-	-	TRBJ2-1	CASSPRYNEQFF	TGTGCCAGCAGCCCCCGGTACAATGAGCAGTTCTTC
TRBV27	TRBD1	-	TRBJ2-7	CASSFAAGGHRRGAGLLVEQYF	TGTGCCAGCAGTTTCGCGGCAGGGGGCCACCGCCGGGGAGCGGGCCTTCTGGTCGAGCAGTACTTC
TRBV4-1	TRBD2	-	TRBJ2-3	CASSQPYAGTSLADTQYF	TGCGCCAGCAGCCAACCCTACGCCGGGACTAGCTTGGCAGATACGCAGTATTTT
TRBV4-1	TRBD1	few	TRBJ1-1	CASSGPTGLNTEAFF	TGCGCCAGCAGCGGACCGACAGGGCTGAACACTGAAGCTTTCTTT
TRBV6-5	TRBD1	once	TRBJ2-7	CASSYSTGGYEQYF	TGTGCCAGCAGTTACTCGACAGGGGGGTACGAGCAGTACTTC
TRBV9	TRBD2	-	TRBJ2-3	CASSVDTSGLDTQYF	TGTGCCAGCAGCGTAGACACTAGCGGCCTAGATACGCAGTATTTT
TRBV5-8	-	-	TRBJ1-5	CASSSSGQNNQPQHF	TGTGCCAGCAGTTCGTCTGGACAGAACAATCAGCCCCAGCATTTT
TRBV4-3	-	once	TRBJ2-1	CASSQEGGGLPDEQFF	TGCGCCAGCAGCCAAGAAGGAGGTGGACTACCCGATGAGCAGTTCTTC
TRBV27	-	-	TRBJ2-1	CASSFSGGYNEQFF	TGTGCCAGCAGTTTCAGCGGAGGTTACAATGAGCAGTTCTTC
TRBV7-7	TRBD2	-	TRBJ2-1	CASSYTLADEQFF	TGTGCTAGCAGCTACACCCTAGCGGATGAGCAGTTCTTC
TRBV30	-	-	TRBJ1-3	CAWSVGTSGNTIYF	TGTGCCTGGAGTGTGGGGACATCTGGAAACACCATATATTTT
TRBV18	TRBD1	-	TRBJ2-7	CASSGQGGNEQYF	TGTGCCAGCTCAGGACAGGGTGGCAACGAGCAGTACTTC
TRBV5-6	TRBD2	-	TRBJ2-1	CASSFLAGSPMDEQFF	TGTGCCAGCAGCTTCCTAGCGGGATCCCCCATGGATGAGCAGTTCTTC
TRBV4-3	-	-	TRBJ1-5	CASSQTYWGGVVSNQPQHF	TGCGCCAGCAGCCAGACCTACTGGGGAGGGGTGGTAAGCAATCAGCCCCAGCATTTT
TRBV6-1	-	-	TRBJ2-2	CASSEALDGELFF	TGTGCCAGCAGTGAAGCACTAGACGGGGAGCTGTTTTTT
TRBV18	TRBD2	-	TRBJ2-5	CASSTQLAVQETQYF	TGTGCCAGCTCAACACAACTAGCGGTACAAGAGACCCAGTACTTC
TRBV2	TRBD2	-	TRBJ2-1	CASSEQASGIYNEQFF	TGTGCCAGCAGTGAACAGGCTAGCGGGATCTACAATGAGCAGTTCTTC
TRBV29-1	-	-	TRBJ1-5	CSVGGGIGGNQPQHF	TGCAGCGTTGGGGGAGGAATTGGTGGCAATCAGCCCCAGCATTTT
TRBV11-2	-	-	TRBJ2-1	CASTGVGVQFF	TGTGCCAGCACGGGGGTGGGAGTGCAGTTCTTC
TRBV15	TRBD1	-	TRBJ1-5	CATSRVTGQVSNQPQHF	TGTGCCACCAGCAGAGTGACGGGACAGGTCTCCAATCAGCCCCAGCATTTT
TRBV28	-	-	TRBJ2-7	CASSPTSYEQYF	TGTGCCAGCAGTCCCACTAGCTACGAGCAGTACTTC
TRBV9	TRBD2	-	TRBJ2-2	CASSRLAGTNTGELFF	TGTGCCAGCAGCCGGCTAGCGGGGACGAACACCGGGGAGCTGTTTTTT
TRBV29-1	-	-	TRBJ1-1	CSAGVANTEAFF	TGCAGCGCCGGGGTGGCGAACACTGAAGCTTTCTTT
TRBV18	-	-	TRBJ2-2	CASSPYSGGNTGELFF	TGTGCCAGCTCACCATATAGTGGCGGGAACACCGGGGAGCTGTTTTTT
TRBV19	TRBD1	-	TRBJ1-1	CASSMTGATEAFF	TGTGCCAGTAGTATGACAGGGGCCACTGAAGCTTTCTTT
TRBV5-1	TRBD1	-	TRBJ1-1	CASRPGGANTEAFF	TGCGCCAGCAGACCAGGGGGCGCGAACACTGAAGCTTTCTTT